The 28 T cell receptor beta chains reported below all come from one sample, sequenced in a study of CD8 T cells in Susac syndrome. An input of about 0.45 to 1 ug of RNA was subjected to reverse transcription using random hexamers. Using its own MiXCR run on the immunoSEQ multiplex PCR reads, TCRdb lists one record per CDR3 protein. The sample records approximately 160,000 distinct CDR3 sequences, 85% to 95% being singletons. Sequenced input: CD4+ T cells from PBMCs. The receptors derive from a human donor with multiple sclerosis.

V and J are TRBV20-1 and TRBJ2-1, with D perhaps TRBD2 (5 bases). Trimming left V 5 bases short and J 7 bases short, with 12 bases between. Germline lookup yields CDR1 DFQATT and CDR2 SNEGSKA (reference sequence). CDR3 length: 12 amino acids. The DNA for the CDR3 is TGCAGTGCTCCTAGACTAACGAATGAGCAGTTCTTC. It specifies CSAPRLTNEQFF.

The chain combines TRBV6-5 with TRBJ2-3; no clear D gene. V shed 4 bases and J shed 2 bases, with 10 bases lying between them. The CDR3 covers 14 residues. Germline V gene lookup returns CDR1 MNHEY and CDR2 SVGAGI. CDR3 protein: CASSSAVFTDTQYF. Written as DNA, the CDR3 is TGTGCCAGCAGTTCGGCCGTCTTCACAGATACGCAGTATTTT.

The V gene is TRBV5-6, the J gene TRBJ2-1; D not certain. The CDR3 sequence is 11 residues long. Germline V gene lookup returns CDR1 SGHDT and CDR2 YYEEEE. The germline V and J ends were trimmed by 0 bases and 7 bases, with 2 bases remaining between them. CDR3 coding DNA: TGTGCCAGCAGCTTGGGGAATGAGCAGTTCTTC. This translates into CASSLGNEQFF.

This clonotype was seen just once. The rearrangement links TRBV6-5 to TRBJ2-1; 16 nucleotides line up with TRBD2. CDR3 length: 14 amino acids. V trimming: 10 bases; J trimming: 15 bases; junction bases outside the gene matches: 12. Germline V lookup: CDR1 MNHEY, CDR2 SVGAGI. The CDR3 sequence: CANNSPGLAGGPFF. CDR3 nucleotides: TGTGCCAACAATTCTCCGGGACTAGCGGGAGGGCCGTTCTTC.

This chain links TRBV5-4 with TRBJ1-1, with no clear D. With 1 base removed from V and 5 bases from J, the gap between germline ends came to 6 bases. Per germline, CDR1 SGHNT and CDR2 YYREEE (reference sequence). The CDR3 spans 12 residues. The CDR3 DNA reads TGTGCCAGCAGCTTGTTGTTGACTGAAGCTTTCTTT. It codes for CASSLLLTEAFF.

V is TRBV6-6 and J is TRBJ1-3; 8 bases agree with TRBD1. With 5 bases clipped from V and 7 bases from J, the junction kept 7 bases outside the gene matches. Germline-derived CDR1 and CDR2 are MNHNY and SVGAGI (reference sequence). The CDR3 length is 14 residues. Written as DNA, the CDR3 is TGTGCCAGCAGTCCAGGGGGCTTGGGGAACACCATATATTTT. It codes for CASSPGGLGNTIYF.

V usage is TRBV12-3 or TRBV12-4 and J usage is TRBJ1-2; TRBD1 is a possible D gene (5 bases). Trimming took 8 bases from V and 5 from J, leaving 12 bases between them. The CDR3 loop spans 12 amino acids. CDR3 in DNA: TGTGCCAGCGTGGGGGGTAGATATGGCTACACCTTC. As protein: CASVGGRYGYTF.

With regard to this clonotype: One end of the junction is discordant with germline, which a read error may explain. The chain is built from TRBV2 and TRBJ2-5; possibly TRBD2 for D (6 bases). Looked up from germline, CDR1 is SNHLY and CDR2 is FYNNEI. This CDR3 spans 12 amino acids. CDR3 sequence reads: CASSTLGTPCDF. CDR3 coding DNA: TGTGCCAGCAGTACACTCGGGACTCCCTGCGACTTC.

This clonotype was observed a single time. This chain connects TRBV5-4 to TRBJ2-1, with D tentatively TRBD2 (6 bases). This CDR3 has 18 residues. Between the trimmed V and J ends, which lost 1 base and 11 bases, there was a span of 28 bases. Germline V gives CDR1 SGHNT, CDR2 YYREEE (reference sequence). This CDR3 is CASSLRIPMETRRLKQFF. CDR3 DNA: TGTGCCAGCAGCTTGCGGATCCCAATGGAGACTAGACGATTAAAGCAGTTCTTC.

V and J are TRBV12-3 or TRBV12-4 and TRBJ1-1; D may be TRBD1 (6 bases). Trimming removed 6 bases from V and 3 bases from J, with 11 bases in between. The CDR3 contains 13 residues. The CDR3 DNA follows: TGTGCCAGCAGACAGGGCTGGGACACTGAAGCTTTCTTT. This encodes CASRQGWDTEAFF.

CDR3 sequence reads: CASSQDPGLAGEETQYF. Here the CDR3 DNA reads TGTGCCAGCAGCCAAGATCCCGGACTAGCGGGAGAAGAGACCCAGTACTTC. The J gene is TRBJ2-5, the V gene TRBV3-1, with 13 bases identical to TRBD2. From germline, CDR1 is LGHDT and CDR2 YNNKEL (reference sequence). Trimming removed 0 bases from V and 3 bases from J; junction bases left unmatched: 4. This CDR3 is 17 amino acids long.

The chain links TRBV4-3 to TRBJ2-7, with 8 bases identical to TRBD2. V gave up 1 base and J gave up 1 base; unmatched junction bases: 3. The V gene's germline CDR1 is LGHNA and CDR2 YSLEER. The CDR3 runs 15 residues. CDR3 DNA sequence: TGCGCCAGCAGCCAAGCGGGCGGGGGGTCCTACGAGCAGTACTTC. Its protein product is CASSQAGGGSYEQYF.

The CDR3 nucleotides read TGTGCCAGCAGTCCCTTGGGGCTTATAAAAAACATTCAGTACTTC. Translating it yields CASSPLGLIKNIQYF. This chain connects TRBV12-3 or TRBV12-4 to TRBJ2-4, with D maybe TRBD1 (5 bases). V lost 5 bases, J lost 4 bases, and 15 bases lay in between. This CDR3 region has 15 residues.

This clonotype was seen a single time. V and J are TRBV10-3 and TRBJ2-5; no definite D call. The CDR3 has 12 residues. V lost 2 bases and J 5 bases, leaving 6 bases between the germline ends. Per the germline V gene, CDR1 is ENHRY and CDR2 is SYGVKD. The CDR3 DNA is TGTGCCATCAGTGAGAGAATTGAGACCCAGTACTTC. It translates to CAISERIETQYF.

J is TRBJ2-1 and V is TRBV14, with 7 bases that match TRBD2. V dropped 0 bases and J dropped 6; count of bases not matched to a gene: 8. CDR1 is SGHDN and CDR2 is FVKESK in the germline V gene. The CDR3 totals 16 residues. The CDR3 protein is CASSQDNMGGVNEQFF. The CDR3 nucleotides are TGTGCCAGCAGCCAAGATAACATGGGGGGGGTCAATGAGCAGTTCTTC.

The chain uses TRBV28 and TRBJ1-5; D is undetermined. From germline, CDR1 is MDHEN and CDR2 SYDVKM. The CDR3 is 16 amino acids. Between the trimmed V and J ends, which lost 5 bases and 0 bases, there was a span of 14 bases. The CDR3 DNA follows: TGTGCCAGCAGTCTTACGGTTGATTATAGCAATCAGCCCCAGCATTTT. Translation: CASSLTVDYSNQPQHF.

This chain links TRBV5-1 with TRBJ2-3; TRBD2 aligns across 8 bases. The germline CDR1 and CDR2 sequences are SGHRS and YFSETQ. Losses at the gene ends were 6 bases for V and 2 bases for J; bases not matched to a gene: 5. The CDR3 consists of 14 residues. The CDR3 region is CASTQTSATDTQYF. In nucleotides, the CDR3 is TGCGCCAGCACGCAGACTAGCGCCACAGATACGCAGTATTTT. The whole variable domain, filled in from reference TRBV5-1 and TRBJ2-3, reads KAGVTQTPRYLIKTRGQQVTLSCSPISGHRSVSWYQQTPGQGLQFLFEYFSETQRNKGNFPGRFSGRQFSNSRSEMNVSTLELGDSALYLCASTQTSATDTQYFGPGTRLTVL.

The chain employs TRBV5-4 and TRBJ2-1; 8 bases map to TRBD2. The CDR3 spans 15 residues. The germline CDR1 and CDR2 sequences are SGHNT and YYREEE (reference sequence). With 4 bases clipped from V and 2 bases from J, the junction kept 5 bases outside the gene matches. The CDR3 loop reads CASSTSGGPYNEQFF. The CDR3 region has the DNA TGTGCCAGCAGCACCAGCGGGGGCCCCTACAATGAGCAGTTCTTC.

CDR3 protein: CAWSPRGQGYTEAFF. CDR3 nucleotide sequence: TGTGCCTGGAGTCCCCGGGGACAGGGGTACACTGAAGCTTTCTTT. The chain links TRBV30 to TRBJ1-1; TRBD1 aligns across 10 bases. This CDR3 comprises 15 residues. Germline assignment: CDR1 GTSNPN and CDR2 SVGIG (reference sequence). V was pared by 2 bases and J by 3 bases, with 6 bases of the junction left unmatched.

Only one count was recorded for this clonotype. The rearrangement uses TRBV12-3 or TRBV12-4 and TRBJ1-1, with D hard to call. V lost 6 bases and J 1 base, leaving 9 bases between the germline ends. This CDR3 contains 13 residues. The CDR3: CASRRTWNTEAFF. The CDR3 coding sequence is TGTGCCAGCAGGCGAACATGGAACACTGAAGCTTTCTTT.

The chain has TRBV5-4 and TRBJ1-6; D perhaps matches TRBD1 (5 bases). Trimming pared 1 base from V and 9 bases from J, leaving 11 bases between. CDR1 is SGHNT and CDR2 is YYREEE in the germline V gene (reference sequence). CDR3 length: 14 amino acids. The CDR3 coding sequence is TGTGCCAGCAGCTTGCTACCAGACAGTTCACCCCTCCACTTT. Translation: CASSLLPDSSPLHF.

The V call is TRBV3-1, the J call TRBJ2-3; 7 bases are shared with TRBD2. Germline V lookup: CDR1 LGHDT, CDR2 YNNKEL (reference sequence). CDR3 length equals 17 residues. The trim removed 3 bases at V and 0 bases at J, leaving 9 bases unmatched. In DNA, the CDR3 is TGTGCCAGCAGCCAGGCTCCGGGACTATCTAGCACAGATACGCAGTATTTT. Translated, it gives CASSQAPGLSSTDTQYF.

V is TRBV20-1 and J is TRBJ2-1; D is undetermined. CDR1 is DFQATT, CDR2 SNEGSKA, per germline (reference sequence). V lost 6 bases and J lost 5, with 23 bases in between. The CDR3 has 16 amino acids. The CDR3 here is CSAKGYRTPTNNEQFF. The CDR3 DNA is TGCAGTGCGAAGGGCTATCGGACGCCAACCAACAATGAGCAGTTCTTC.

The chain recombines TRBV20-1 with TRBJ1-6; 8 positions match TRBD1. Germline V lookup: CDR1 DFQATT, CDR2 SNEGSKA (reference sequence). The junction had 13 bases not matched to a gene; V was cut back by 6 bases and J by 0 bases. The CDR3 extends over 18 amino acids. The CDR3, as DNA: TGCAGTGCAAGGGGGGACAGGAGGATCAGCTCCTATAATTCACCCCTCCACTTT. Protein: CSARGDRRISSYNSPLHF.

This clonotype was found a few times. The chain links TRBV5-1 to TRBJ2-7; either TRBD1 or TRBD2 may supply D (6 bases each). The CDR3 is 13 amino acids. Germline-derived CDR1 and CDR2 are SGHRS and YFSETQ. Trimming took off 0 bases at V and 4 bases at J, with 8 bases between the two ends. The CDR3 DNA sequence: TGCGCCAGCAGCTTGGAAGGGGGGTACGAGCAGTACTTC. It specifies CASSLEGGYEQYF.

The V and J genes are TRBV29-1 and TRBJ2-5; 10 bases fit TRBD2. The CDR3 runs 13 residues. V lost 5 bases to trimming and J lost 5 bases; unmatched junction nucleotides: 5. Germline V CDR1 and CDR2: SQVTM, ANQGSEA. The CDR3 region has the DNA TGCAGCGTTCAAGCGGGGGGGCGTGAGACCCAGTACTTC. It codes for CSVQAGGRETQYF.

V usage is TRBV28 and J usage is TRBJ1-2, with a tentative D call TRBD1 (5 bases). Germline loops: CDR1 MDHEN, CDR2 SYDVKM. V shed 4 bases and J shed 8 bases, with 17 bases lying between them. The CDR3 is made up of 14 amino acids. CDR3 DNA sequence: TGTGCCAGCAGTTCCACGGCGGAGGGGAGAGGCTACACCTTC. This translates into CASSSTAEGRGYTF.

V is TRBV5-1 and J is TRBJ2-3; 8 bases agree with TRBD2. Per the germline V gene, CDR1 is SGHRS and CDR2 is YFSETQ. This CDR3 is 15 amino acids long. The J segment lost 6 bases and the V segment lost 0 bases, leaving 6 bases of the junction unmatched. The CDR3 DNA reads TGCGCCAGCAGCTTGGCGGGGGGGCCGGGGGATACGCAGTATTTT. Translating gives CASSLAGGPGDTQYF.